The T cell receptor beta chain described here comes from a study of OX40 agonist ivuxolimab in advanced cancers. Generated by immunoSEQ multiplex PCR, the TCRdb table keeps only in-frame clones and is missing some. This sample has about 110,000 clones, with approximately 89% found just once. Germline lookup yields CDR1 SGHTA and CDR2 FQGNSA. V shed 5 bases, J shed 0 bases, and the junction held 11 bases outside the gene matches. This CDR3 is 18 amino acids long. Autoimmune disease history or systemic immunosuppression barred patients. The genes are TRBV7-2 and TRBJ2-5; 11 bases agree with TRBD2. The clonotype was recovered from an adult with an advanced solid tumor such as melanoma, head and neck, liver or kidney cancer. This material consisted of CD4+ or CD8+ T cells sorted from blood, taken in a trial of the OX40 agonist ivuxolimab. Written as DNA, the CDR3 is TGTGCCAGCAGCACGGTGGCCGGGACTAGCGGAGACCAAGAGACCCAGTACTTC. Translated: CASSTVAGTSGDQETQYF.